Sequencing of this T cell receptor beta chain was carried out in a study of blood T cell repertoires in COVID-19. Study overall: T cells, B-cell-depleted T cells, or PBMCs supplied cDNA or gDNA.

This clone was counted a few times. Profiled with immunoSEQ multiplex PCR; TCRdb holds only in-frame clones, not every one. The sample yields fewer than 250,000 clones, almost 90% seen once. The germline gives CDR1 DFQATT, CDR2 SNEGSKA (reference sequence). Trimming removed 3 bases from V and 5 bases from J; junction bases left unmatched: 2. CDR3 length: 12 residues. Participants' own reports of clinical history determined their cohort assignment. The V and J genes are TRBV20-1 and TRBJ1-2; 8 positions match TRBD1. The sequence was obtained from a woman aged 50 to 65 with acute COVID-19. What was sequenced was PBMCs or T cells enriched from blood (not recorded which). Here the CDR3 DNA reads TGCAGTGCTAGTTACAGGGGGTATGGCTACACCTTC. Its translation: CSASYRGYGYTF.